These 3 T cell receptor beta chains were sequenced from one sample in a study of cytomegalovirus exposure and HLA in healthy donors. PCR involved 60 Vbeta and 13 Jbeta primers. The assay was immunoSEQ multiplex PCR, and TCRdb's table has in-frame clones only and misses some. The specimen's table records around 200,000 clones. Sequences were obtained from PBMCs. Every receptor here comes from a woman between 18 and 29 years old in good health and CMV-seropositive.

The chain's CDR3 is CAPAGRSQHF. The DNA of the CDR3 is TGTGCCCCAGCCGGGAGGTCCCAGCATTTT. The chain carries TRBV6-9 and TRBJ1-5; D gene uncertain. Germline-derived CDR1 and CDR2 are MNHGY and SVAAGI. The CDR3 has 10 residues. Trimming removed 11 bases from V and 11 bases from J, with 13 bases in between.

The chain joins TRBV7-8 to TRBJ1-4; D is uncertain. The CDR3 has 14 amino acids. Trimming removed 5 bases from V and 7 bases from J, with 14 bases in between. Germline loops: CDR1 SGHVS, CDR2 FQNEAQ. This chain's CDR3 is CASSPNRGFEKLFF. The DNA of the CDR3 is TGTGCCAGCAGCCCAAACCGAGGGTTTGAAAAACTGTTTTTT.

The chain combines TRBV7-9 with TRBJ2-4, with 7 bases that match TRBD1. The CDR3 runs 14 residues. J was trimmed by 1 base and V by 4 bases; bases with no gene match: 1. CDR1 is SEHNR and CDR2 is FQNEAQ in the germline V gene (reference sequence). CDR3 DNA: TGTGCCAGCAGCTCGACAGGGGCCAAAAACATTCAGTACTTC. It is translated as CASSSTGAKNIQYF.